The 31 T cell receptor beta chains presented below share a single source sample, sequenced in a study of shared clonotypes between healthy human individuals (TCRdb year 2020). Library generation was performed with the immunoSEQ multiplex PCR assay. TCRdb took over this immuneACCESS table, retaining in-frame rearrangements with V and J assigned. Such tables are incomplete; in checked studies, under half of the missing clones stem from an unresolved V gene, and the remainder is unexplained. Present in this sample are a few hundred thousand clones, roughly four fifths of which were seen just once. Of the sample, about 12% is held by the ten largest clones. Sequenced: PBMCs. These receptors came from a middle-aged woman in good health. Some clones in this sample may be carry-over from other donors' samples.

Written as DNA, the CDR3 is TGCGCCAGCAGCTTGGATGGAGCCCCGAACACCGGGGAGCTGTTTTTT. Its protein product is CASSLDGAPNTGELFF. This rearrangement joins TRBV5-1 to TRBJ2-2; D unclear. The germline V gene has CDR1 SGHRS and CDR2 YFSETQ. There are 16 residues in the CDR3. Trimming removed 0 bases at V and 0 bases at J, with 9 bases between. The full variable domain, its missing parts supplied by reference TRBV5-1 and TRBJ2-2, is KAGVTQTPRYLIKTRGQQVTLSCSPISGHRSVSWYQQTPGQGLQFLFEYFSETQRNKGNFPGRFSGRQFSNSRSEMNVSTLELGDSALYLCASSLDGAPNTGELFFGEGSRLTVL.

This sequence joins TRBV9 and TRBJ2-2; D is perhaps TRBD2 (5 bases). The germline V gene encodes CDR1 SGDLS and CDR2 YYNGEE. V was cut by 1 base and J by 0 bases, with 10 bases left in between. The CDR3 runs to 16 residues. This CDR3 is CASSVTAAANTGELFF. The CDR3 DNA is TGTGCCAGCAGCGTAACAGCGGCAGCGAACACCGGGGAGCTGTTTTTT.

The V gene is TRBV7-2, the J gene TRBJ2-2; TRBD2 aligns across 7 bases. Losses at the gene ends were 8 bases for V and 4 bases for J; bases not matched to a gene: 4. CDR1 SGHTA and CDR2 FQGNSA come from the germline V gene. This CDR3 is 13 amino acids long. Written as DNA, the CDR3 is TGTGCCAGCGGGAGGGCCGGCACCGGGGAGCTGTTTTTT. Protein: CASGRAGTGELFF.

The rearrangement uses TRBV5-1 and TRBJ1-4, with D maybe TRBD1 (6 bases). The CDR3 is 14 residues long. Germline assignment: CDR1 SGHRS and CDR2 YFSETQ. Trimming left V 4 bases short and J 8 bases short, with 15 bases between. This chain's CDR3 is CASSAGDPGEKLFF. DNA for the CDR3: TGCGCCAGCAGCGCAGGGGATCCTGGGGAAAAACTGTTTTTT.

This clone was seen just once. This rearrangement joins TRBV28 to TRBJ2-7; D remains unclear. The CDR3 spans 16 residues. V was clipped by 4 bases and J by 0 bases, with 16 bases between them. Germline V gene data show CDR1 as MDHEN and CDR2 as SYDVKM. The CDR3 sequence is CASSYYRTPSSYEQYF. The DNA for the CDR3 is TGTGCCAGCAGTTACTATAGGACCCCGAGCTCCTACGAGCAGTACTTC.

V is TRBV10-3 and J is TRBJ2-3; perhaps TRBD1 as D (6 bases). Trimming took 5 bases from V and 0 from J, leaving 12 bases between them. The CDR3 extends over 15 amino acids. From germline, CDR1 is ENHRY and CDR2 SYGVKD. In DNA form, the CDR3 reads TGTGCCATCAGTTCACAGGGCCCAAGCACAGATACGCAGTATTTT. This sequence encodes CAISSQGPSTDTQYF.

The chain links TRBV27 to TRBJ2-7, with 7 bases fitting TRBD2. J was trimmed by 0 bases and V by 5 bases; bases with no gene match: 7. CDR3 length: 15 residues. Germline V CDR1 and CDR2: MNHEY, SMNVEV (reference sequence). CDR3 DNA sequence: TGTGCCAGCAGTACTCAGCGGGACCCCTCCTACGAGCAGTACTTC. Translating it yields CASSTQRDPSYEQYF.

The chain couples TRBV27 to TRBJ2-7, with D possibly matching TRBD1 (6 bases). This CDR3 has 13 amino acids. The germline V gene encodes CDR1 MNHEY and CDR2 SMNVEV (reference sequence). V lost 6 bases and J lost 1, with 10 bases in between. CDR3 residues: CASRGAGSYEQYF. The CDR3 DNA follows: TGTGCCAGCAGGGGGGCAGGATCCTACGAGCAGTACTTC.

A remark on this clone: Other DNA sequences in this sample translate to the same CDR3. The V and J genes are TRBV30 and TRBJ2-1; 7 nucleotides line up with TRBD1. Trimming cost V 4 bases and J 6 bases; bases outside gene matches: 0. The CDR3 length is 11 residues. CDR1 is GTSNPN and CDR2 is SVGIG in the germline V gene (reference sequence). CDR3 protein: CAWTGGNEQFF. In DNA form, the CDR3 reads TGTGCCTGGACAGGGGGCAATGAGCAGTTCTTC.

The chain has TRBV2 and TRBJ2-1; 9 bases are a match to TRBD1. Germline trimming cut 6 bases from V and 6 bases from J; bases unmatched to any gene: 6. The CDR3 is 14 residues long. Germline V gene data show CDR1 as SNHLY and CDR2 as FYNNEI. In nucleotides, the CDR3 is TGTGCCAGCAGCCCGGGACAGGGAGGCAATGAGCAGTTCTTC. It is translated as CASSPGQGGNEQFF.

The chain links TRBV7-6 to TRBJ2-5; 11 nucleotides align to TRBD2. TRBJ2-7 explains the end of the DNA better; the J call may be wrong. This CDR3 region has 18 residues. Germline V CDR1 and CDR2: SGHVS, FNYEAQ. CDR3 sequence (DNA): TGTGCCAGCAGCTCAGGGACTAGCGGCGAAACAATTTCCTACGAGCAGTACTTC. Translated, it gives CASSSGTSGETISYEQYF.

To note about this clone: A much larger clone differs by one base, so this may be a read error. This chain connects TRBV29-1 to TRBJ1-2, with a weak D call TRBD1 (6 bases). This CDR3 contains 12 residues. Germline lookup yields CDR1 SQVTM and CDR2 ANQGSEA. The CDR3 spells CNVTGTTYGYTF. CDR3 coding DNA: TGCAACGTGACCGGGACAACTTATGGCTACACCTTC.

This clone occurred many times. DNA for the CDR3: TGCGCCAGCAGCGCGCCAGGGGGAAGCACAGATACGCAGTATTTT. The encoded protein is CASSAPGGSTDTQYF. The chain carries TRBV5-1 and TRBJ2-3, with TRBD1 identical over 7 bases. V was pared by 4 bases and J by 0 bases, with 5 bases of the junction left unmatched. This CDR3 region has 15 residues. Per germline, CDR1 SGHRS and CDR2 YFSETQ.

This sequence joins TRBV7-2 and TRBJ2-7; D unresolved. The CDR3 sequence is 13 residues long. Trimming left V 4 bases short and J 7 bases short, with 14 bases between. Germline V gene data show CDR1 as SGHTA and CDR2 as FQGNSA. The CDR3 sequence is CASSSRHGREQYF. The CDR3 nucleotides are TGTGCCAGCAGCTCCCGACATGGTCGTGAGCAGTACTTC.

The chain recombines TRBV27 with TRBJ1-5, with TRBD1 matching over 7 bases. The J segment lost 4 bases and the V segment lost 3 bases, leaving 6 bases of the junction unmatched. Germline CDR1 reads MNHEY; CDR2 reads SMNVEV (reference sequence). The CDR3 is made up of 15 amino acids. The DNA for the CDR3 is TGTGCCAGCAGTTTGGTAAGGGGGCGGAATCAGCCCCAGCATTTT. Translating it yields CASSLVRGRNQPQHF.

There are a few counts of this clone. Distinct nucleotide sequences in the sample also encode this CDR3. The chain links TRBV19 to TRBJ2-7; D might be TRBD1 (5 bases). V was trimmed by 8 bases and J by 3 bases, leaving 8 bases between them. Germline V gives CDR1 LNHDA, CDR2 SQIVND (reference sequence). The CDR3 runs 11 residues. The CDR3 coding sequence is TGTGCCAGTGACCAGGGCTACGAGCAGTACTTC. Its protein product is CASDQGYEQYF.

The chain is built from TRBV13 and TRBJ2-1, with D uncertain. The CDR3 loop spans 15 amino acids. V lost 4 bases and J 5 bases, leaving 15 bases between the germline ends. CDR1 is PRHDT and CDR2 is FYEKMQ in the germline V gene (reference sequence). CDR3 nucleotide sequence: TGTGCCAGCAGCTCTCAATCTGGACGGAACAATGAGCAGTTCTTC. This codes for CASSSQSGRNNEQFF.

The chain employs TRBV10-2 and TRBJ2-5; D is ambiguous. Germline-derived CDR1 and CDR2 are WSHSY and SAAADI. CDR3 length: 13 residues. Trimming took off 4 bases at V and 4 bases at J, with 10 bases between the two ends. The CDR3 reads CASSGAGLETQYF. CDR3 sequence (DNA): TGCGCCAGCAGTGGGGCAGGCCTAGAGACCCAGTACTTC.

The J gene is TRBJ2-7, the V gene TRBV18; maybe TRBD2 (5 bases). The germline V gene encodes CDR1 KGHSH and CDR2 LQKENI. Trimming removed 2 bases from V and 2 bases from J, with 10 bases in between. The CDR3 spans 14 residues. The CDR3 spells CASSPGFGTYEQYF. The CDR3 DNA reads TGTGCCAGCTCACCAGGGTTCGGGACCTACGAGCAGTACTTC.

The chain uses TRBV19 and TRBJ2-1; no reliable D call. The CDR3 spans 14 residues. The germline V and J ends were trimmed by 7 bases and 6 bases, with 16 bases remaining between them. CDR1 and CDR2 from the germline V gene are LNHDA and SQIVND (reference sequence). CDR3 nucleotide sequence: TGTGCCAGTAAGGTAGTAGCTGCTGGCAATGAGCAGTTCTTC. Encoded protein: CASKVVAAGNEQFF.

This clone has just a few counts. The chain uses TRBV10-3 and TRBJ1-3; 10 nucleotides match TRBD1. The V gene end was trimmed by 8 bases and the J gene end by 4 bases; junction bases not matched to a gene: 8. The CDR3 has 15 amino acids. Germline V CDR1 and CDR2: ENHRY, SYGVKD. The CDR3 is CAIGTGELGGNTIYF. Written as DNA, the CDR3 is TGTGCCATCGGGACAGGGGAATTAGGAGGAAACACCATATATTTT.

V is TRBV11-2 and J is TRBJ1-2, with a weak D call TRBD1 (5 bases). Germline values: CDR1 SGHAT, CDR2 FQNNGV. The V end was cut by 3 bases, the J end by 4 bases, with 12 bases between. This CDR3 has 14 amino acids. CDR3 DNA: TGTGCCAGCAGCTTGGACACGGCCCTCTATGGCTACACCTTC. It specifies CASSLDTALYGYTF.

The CDR3 nucleotides are TGTGCCAGCAGCTTAAAGTCTGGGGTGTTGGGTGAAAAACTGTTTTTT. Protein: CASSLKSGVLGEKLFF. J is TRBJ1-4 and V is TRBV7-9, with D hard to call. Germline V gene sequence: CDR1 SEHNR, CDR2 FQNEAQ (reference sequence). Trimming took 2 bases from V and 7 from J, leaving 17 bases between them. This CDR3 is built from 16 residues.

This chain uses TRBV4-1 with TRBJ2-2; 7 bases agree with TRBD2. The V and J ends lost 4 bases and 0 bases, in that order; junction bases with no gene match: 5. The germline CDR1 and CDR2 sequences are MGHRA and YSYEKL. The CDR3 sequence is 16 residues long. The CDR3: CASSRISGPNTGELFF. CDR3 DNA: TGCGCCAGCAGCCGAATTAGCGGGCCGAACACCGGGGAGCTGTTTTTT.

As to this clone: A much more abundant neighbour one base away suggests this may be a read error. For the CDR3, the DNA is TGTTCCAGCAGTTTGGTAGAGACCCAGTACTTC. It translates to CSSSLVETQYF. The chain has TRBV27 and TRBJ2-5, with D uncertain. There are 11 residues in the CDR3. Germline V gene lookup returns CDR1 MNHEY and CDR2 SMNVEV (reference sequence).

J is TRBJ2-5 and V is TRBV11-2; 9 positions agree with TRBD2. J was trimmed by 4 bases and V by 5 bases; bases with no gene match: 14. Germline V gene lookup returns CDR1 SGHAT and CDR2 FQNNGV. The CDR3 length is 17 residues. The CDR3 region has the DNA TGTGCCAGCAGCGCCTCCGGGACTAGCCTGATGGGAGAGACCCAGTACTTC. Amino acid sequence: CASSASGTSLMGETQYF.

A remark on this clone: This same CDR3 is encoded by further DNA sequences in the sample. V usage is TRBV5-1 and J usage is TRBJ2-7; 11 positions match TRBD2. V dropped 0 bases and J dropped 6; count of bases not matched to a gene: 2. This CDR3 spans 14 amino acids. Germline V CDR1 and CDR2: SGHRS, YFSETQ. CDR3 sequence reads: CASSLGLAGGEQYF. CDR3 in DNA: TGCGCCAGCAGCTTGGGGCTAGCGGGGGGCGAGCAGTACTTC.

This clone was detected only a few times. The rearrangement joins TRBV6-5 to TRBJ2-7; 11 bases match TRBD1. The trim removed 2 bases at V and 3 bases at J, leaving 3 bases unmatched. Looked up from germline, CDR1 is MNHEY and CDR2 is SVGAGI. This CDR3 is built from 15 residues. The CDR3 spells CASSYGTGGYYEQYF. As DNA, the CDR3 is TGTGCCAGCAGTTACGGGACAGGGGGTTACTACGAGCAGTACTTC.

The chain has TRBV5-5 and TRBJ2-1; weak D call: TRBD2 (5 bases). The V end was cut by 2 bases, the J end by 0 bases, with 9 bases between. Germline V gives CDR1 SGHKS, CDR2 YYEKEE (reference sequence). This CDR3 has 15 amino acids. CDR3 nucleotide sequence: TGTGCCAGCAGCTTAGACTACAGCTCCTACAATGAGCAGTTCTTC. It encodes CASSLDYSSYNEQFF.

The rearrangement joins TRBV30 to TRBJ1-1; possible D gene TRBD1, 5 bases. In germline, CDR1 is GTSNPN, CDR2 SVGIG (reference sequence). Trimming removed 4 bases at V and 7 bases at J, with 13 bases between. The CDR3 totals 12 residues. CDR3 sequence (DNA): TGTGCCTGGACAGGGTGGCACCTTGAAGCTTTCTTT. It yields the protein CAWTGWHLEAFF.

The rearrangement uses TRBV4-3 and TRBJ2-7; 8 positions agree with TRBD2. CDR1 LGHNA and CDR2 YSLEER come from the germline V gene. V lost 4 bases and J lost 1; bases outside the gene matches: 6. CDR3 length: 15 amino acids. CDR3 sequence (DNA): TGCGCCAGCAGCCCCACTAGCGGTGATTCCTACGAGCAGTACTTC. It is translated as CASSPTSGDSYEQYF.